Listed here are 10 T cell receptor beta chains from one sample, sequenced in a study of cytomegalovirus exposure and HLA in healthy donors. Profiled with immunoSEQ multiplex PCR; TCRdb holds only in-frame clones, not every one. This table holds under 200,000 clones, around nine tenths found once. The sequencing sample was made of PBMCs. Source of these receptors: a woman younger than 35 in good health and CMV-seropositive.

The chain has TRBV6-5 and TRBJ1-3; no reliable D call. CDR1 is MNHEY, CDR2 SVGAGI, per germline. The CDR3 loop spans 13 amino acids. Trimming pared 3 bases from V and 7 bases from J, leaving 10 bases between. CDR3 coding DNA: TGTGCCAGCAGTTATTCGGGGTGGAACACCATATATTTT. It encodes CASSYSGWNTIYF.

The chain couples TRBV19 to TRBJ1-5, with 7 bases fitting TRBD1. Germline CDR1 is LNHDA and CDR2 is SQIVND (reference sequence). Trimming took 8 bases from V and 4 from J; bases not matched to a gene: 17. The CDR3 loop spans 17 amino acids. The CDR3 DNA sequence: TGTGCCAGTCAGTGGTCTTTAGGGGGCAGATCTAATCAGCCCCAGCATTTT. This translates into CASQWSLGGRSNQPQHF.

V is TRBV7-6 and J is TRBJ1-2; D gene unclear. Germline CDR1 SGHVS, CDR2 FNYEAQ. Between the trimmed V and J ends, which lost 6 bases and 0 bases, there was a span of 14 bases. The CDR3 is 15 amino acids. The CDR3 DNA sequence: TGTGCCAGCAGTACAACTACGGGGACTAACTATGGCTACACCTTC. It yields the protein CASSTTTGTNYGYTF.

The V gene is TRBV5-1, the J gene TRBJ2-2; 9 nucleotides match TRBD1. Trimming removed 7 bases from V and 4 bases from J; junction bases left unmatched: 5. The germline V gene encodes CDR1 SGHRS and CDR2 YFSETQ. This CDR3 has 14 residues. The CDR3: CASGSTGGTGELFF. In DNA, the CDR3 is TGCGCCAGCGGATCGACAGGGGGCACCGGGGAGCTGTTTTTT.

This clone was seen just once. This chain joins TRBV9 and TRBJ2-1, with TRBD2 matching 9 bases. V shed 2 bases and J 7 bases; nucleotides not matched to a gene: 7. Germline V gene sequence: CDR1 SGDLS, CDR2 YYNGEE. CDR3 length: 15 amino acids. CDR3 sequence reads: CASSVLAGDWNEQFF. As DNA, the CDR3 is TGTGCCAGCAGCGTGTTAGCGGGAGATTGGAATGAGCAGTTCTTC.

The CDR3 DNA follows: TGCGCCAGCAGCCGGACAGGGGGCGAAACATTTTATGGCTACACCTTC. Residues: CASSRTGGETFYGYTF. The V gene is TRBV4-1, the J gene TRBJ1-2; 11 nucleotides align to TRBD1. CDR1 is MGHRA, CDR2 YSYEKL, per germline. The CDR3 is made up of 16 amino acids. The V gene end was trimmed by 4 bases and the J gene end by 5 bases; junction bases not matched to a gene: 9.

The genes are TRBV9 and TRBJ1-1, with TRBD1 as a possible D gene (6 bases). V was cut by 0 bases and J by 1 base, with 13 bases left in between. From germline, CDR1 is SGDLS and CDR2 YYNGEE. CDR3 size: 16 residues. CDR3 residues: CASSVGDTRGNTEAFF. The CDR3 DNA reads TGTGCCAGCAGCGTAGGGGACACCAGGGGGAACACTGAAGCTTTCTTT.

This clone showed up just a few times. This chain uses TRBV6-1 with TRBJ2-7, with D perhaps TRBD1 (6 bases). With 1 base removed from V and 4 bases from J, the gap between germline ends came to 14 bases. CDR3 length: 15 amino acids. CDR1 and CDR2 from the germline V gene are MNHNS and SASEGT. The CDR3 is CASSEDGQKRYEQYF. DNA for the CDR3: TGTGCCAGCAGTGAAGATGGACAGAAGAGATACGAGCAGTACTTC.

The gene calls are TRBV6-4 and TRBJ2-1; the D is unclear. The germline V gene encodes CDR1 MRHNA and CDR2 SNTAGT. This CDR3 contains 14 residues. Between the trimmed V and J ends, which lost 4 bases and 6 bases, there was a span of 13 bases. The CDR3 here is CASSAKRDVNEQFF. The CDR3 bases are TGTGCCAGCAGTGCAAAGCGAGATGTCAATGAGCAGTTCTTC.

This clone occurred once. The chain joins TRBV15 to TRBJ2-6, with D perhaps TRBD2 (5 bases). CDR1 and CDR2 from the germline V gene are LNHNV and YYDKDF (reference sequence). CDR3 length: 15 amino acids. Trimming shortened V by 1 base and J by 2 bases, and 6 bases separated the two germline ends. CDR3: CATSRGGTGANVLTF. The CDR3 coding sequence is TGTGCCACCAGCAGAGGAGGGACTGGGGCCAACGTCCTGACTTTC.